Listed below are T cell receptor beta chains from one sample, sequenced in a study of early T cells in non-severe SARS-CoV-2 infection. Each CDR3 protein gets one entry after TCRdb re-called the 5' RACE reads with MiXCR. This repertoire shows tens of thousands of distinct CDR3 sequences, approximately 15% found once; its top ten account for around 6%. The material sequenced was whole blood. All receptors come from an adult who was a healthcare worker with PCR-confirmed SARS-CoV-2 infection or an uninfected control (not recorded which). Each CDR3 is given with its conserved first and last residue. A D gene is named only where the DNA matches it firmly. The size of a clone is reported for some rows only, either as once, few or many, or as a class for expanded clones.

V	size	D	J	CDR3	DNA
TRBV6-5	few	TRBD1	TRBJ1-1	CASSPQGATEAFF	TGTGCCAGCAGTCCTCAGGGGGCCACTGAAGCTTTCTTT
TRBV7-8	few	TRBD2	TRBJ2-3	CCSKGLAGGGSTDTQYF	TGTTGCTCTAAGGGACTAGCGGGAGGAGGGAGCACAGATACGCAGTATTTT
TRBV13	few	TRBD2	TRBJ2-3	CASSYRRLAGLTDTQYF	TGTGCCAGCAGCTATAGGAGGCTAGCGGGGCTCACAGATACGCAGTATTTT
TRBV27	.	.	TRBJ2-2	CATSQGNTGELFF	TGTGCCACCTCGCAAGGAAACACCGGGGAGCTGTTTTTT
TRBV3-1	few	.	TRBJ1-1	CASSQAAVNTEAFF	TGTGCCAGCAGCCAAGCGGCAGTGAACACTGAAGCTTTCTTT
TRBV10-2	few	.	TRBJ1-5	CASSESWLKPQHF	TGCGCCAGCAGTGAGTCGTGGCTGAAGCCCCAGCATTTT
TRBV20-1	few	TRBD2	TRBJ2-7	CSARDLASGAYEQYF	TGCAGTGCTAGAGATTTAGCTAGCGGTGCCTACGAGCAGTACTTC
TRBV20-1	few	.	TRBJ2-1	CSANIEGSYNEQFF	TGCAGTGCAAATATTGAGGGCTCCTACAATGAGCAGTTCTTC
TRBV18	few	.	TRBJ2-3	CASSPGRSADTQYF	TGTGCCAGCTCACCGGGCCGGTCGGCAGATACGCAGTATTTT
TRBV7-2	few	.	TRBJ1-6	CASSSRTSPLHF	TGTGCCAGCAGCTCCCGAACCTCACCCCTCCACTTT
TRBV27	.	.	TRBJ1-2	CASKPREAAGYTF	TGTGCCAGCAAACCCCGGGAGGCAGCTGGCTACACCTTC
TRBV20-1	.	.	TRBJ2-1	CSARGTVGRNEQFF	TGCAGTGCTAGGGGGACCGTCGGCCGCAATGAGCAGTTCTTC
TRBV6-5	few	.	TRBJ1-5	CASSYTRGQPQHF	TGTGCCAGCAGTTACACTCGTGGGCAGCCCCAGCATTTT
TRBV6-1	many	.	TRBJ1-4	CASSEQPTANEKLFF	TGTGCCAGCAGTGAACAACCGACAGCAAACGAAAAACTGTTTTTT
TRBV15	few	.	TRBJ2-3	CATSRDLTGSGDTQYF	TGTGCCACCAGCAGAGATCTTACGGGGAGCGGGGATACGCAGTATTTT
TRBV2	few	.	TRBJ2-7	CASSGHYEQYF	TGTGCCAGCAGTGGGCATTACGAGCAGTACTTC
TRBV28	many	.	TRBJ2-3	CASSFRGRSTDTQYF	TGTGCCAGCAGTTTCAGGGGTCGGAGCACAGATACGCAGTATTTT
TRBV7-2	few	.	TRBJ2-5	CASSFILQETQYF	TGTGCCAGCAGCTTTATACTCCAAGAGACCCAGTACTTC
TRBV11-1	.	TRBD2	TRBJ2-1	CASSLVGGLAGELFF	TGTGCCAGCAGCTTAGTCGGGGGGCTAGCGGGAGAGTTGTTCTTC
TRBV28	many	.	TRBJ2-7	CASSPRRSYEQYF	TGTGCCAGCAGCCCTCGTAGGTCCTACGAGCAGTACTTC
TRBV5-1	.	.	TRBJ1-1	CASSLEGPGAFF	TGCGCCAGCAGCTTGGAGGGGCCGGGAGCTTTCTTT
TRBV29-1	.	.	TRBJ2-2	CSVRTRENTGELFF	TGCAGCGTGAGGACACGTGAAAACACCGGGGAGCTGTTTTTT
TRBV6-2/TRBV6-3	few	TRBD2	TRBJ2-2	CASEGGRDTGELFF	TGTGCCAGCGAAGGCGGGAGGGACACCGGGGAGCTGTTTTTT
TRBV5-1	many	TRBD1	TRBJ2-7	CASSLDPGGSEQYF	TGCGCCAGCAGCTTGGATCCAGGGGGATCCGAGCAGTACTTC
TRBV29-1	.	TRBD1	TRBJ1-1	CSVDRGTTEAFF	TGCAGCGTTGACAGGGGGACCACTGAAGCTTTCTTT
TRBV5-4	.	TRBD1	TRBJ1-2	CASNFPGGDYGYTF	TGTGCCAGCAATTTTCCAGGGGGGGACTATGGCTACACCTTC
TRBV2	few	TRBD1	TRBJ1-5	CASSAGQGSKQPQHF	TGTGCCAGCAGTGCGGGACAGGGTTCCAAACAGCCCCAGCATTTT
TRBV20-1	.	.	TRBJ1-2	CSASSDSDGYTF	TGCAGTGCTAGTAGCGATAGCGATGGCTACACCTTC
TRBV20-1	many	.	TRBJ2-1	CSATPGHRPDEQFF	TGCAGTGCTACCCCGGGACACCGACCGGATGAGCAGTTCTTC
TRBV15	.	.	TRBJ2-1	CATSRDVEQFF	TGTGCCACCAGCAGAGACGTTGAGCAGTTCTTC
TRBV7-6	many	.	TRBJ2-1	CASSLSEVKPHNEQFF	TGTGCCAGCAGCTTATCAGAAGTTAAGCCCCACAATGAGCAGTTCTTC
TRBV6-2/TRBV6-3	few	TRBD2	TRBJ2-5	CASSYAGVVETQYF	TGTGCCAGCAGTTATGCGGGGGTTGTCGAGACCCAGTACTTC
TRBV7-9	few	TRBD2	TRBJ2-1	CASSAGLDNYNEQFF	TGTGCCAGCAGCGCAGGACTAGACAATTACAATGAGCAGTTCTTC
TRBV29-1	.	.	TRBJ2-1	CSVVEAYNEQFF	TGCAGCGTGGTCGAAGCCTACAATGAGCAGTTCTTC
TRBV11-2	many	.	TRBJ2-5	CASSPIELTKQETQYF	TGTGCCAGCAGCCCCATTGAGCTAACGAAACAAGAGACCCAGTACTTC
TRBV20-1	.	.	TRBJ2-1	CSARVDWLGEQFF	TGCAGTGCTAGAGTAGACTGGCTAGGGGAGCAGTTCTTC
TRBV12-3/TRBV12-4	few	.	TRBJ1-1	CASGGRTENTEAFF	TGTGCCAGCGGGGGGAGAACAGAGAACACTGAAGCTTTCTTT
TRBV24-1	.	TRBD1	TRBJ2-1	CATSDSGQDFGSEQFF	TGTGCCACCAGTGATTCGGGACAGGATTTTGGGAGTGAGCAGTTCTTC
TRBV30	few	.	TRBJ1-4	CAWSRTSTNEKLFF	TGTGCCTGGAGTCGGACATCAACTAATGAAAAACTGTTTTTT
TRBV20-1	.	TRBD2	TRBJ2-7	CSARVGADGRAREQYF	TGCAGTGCTAGAGTCGGGGCTGACGGGAGGGCCCGGGAGCAGTACTTC
TRBV20-1	.	TRBD2	TRBJ2-7	CSARARGGSSYEQYF	TGCAGTGCTAGGGCTCGGGGCGGGAGCTCCTACGAGCAGTACTTC
TRBV20-1	.	TRBD1	TRBJ1-1	CSARDGTGWPEAFF	TGCAGTGCTAGAGATGGGACAGGGTGGCCTGAAGCTTTCTTT
TRBV4-1	few	TRBD2	TRBJ2-3	CASSQTGLEGLPQYF	TGCGCCAGCAGCCAAACGGGACTAGAGGGCTTACCGCAGTATTTT